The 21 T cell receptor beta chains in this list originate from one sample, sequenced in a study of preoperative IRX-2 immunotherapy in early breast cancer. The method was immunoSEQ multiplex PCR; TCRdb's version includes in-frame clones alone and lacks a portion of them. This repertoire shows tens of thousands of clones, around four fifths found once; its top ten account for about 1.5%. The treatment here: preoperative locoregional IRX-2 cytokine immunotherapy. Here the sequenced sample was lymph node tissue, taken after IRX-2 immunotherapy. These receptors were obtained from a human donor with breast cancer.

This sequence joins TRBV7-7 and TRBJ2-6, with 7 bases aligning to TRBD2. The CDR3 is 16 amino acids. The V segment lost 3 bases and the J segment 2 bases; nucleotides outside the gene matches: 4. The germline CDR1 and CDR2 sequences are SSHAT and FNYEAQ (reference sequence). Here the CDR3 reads CASSFGGIAGANVLTF. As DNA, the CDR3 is TGTGCCAGCAGCTTCGGGGGGATCGCTGGGGCCAACGTCCTGACTTTC.

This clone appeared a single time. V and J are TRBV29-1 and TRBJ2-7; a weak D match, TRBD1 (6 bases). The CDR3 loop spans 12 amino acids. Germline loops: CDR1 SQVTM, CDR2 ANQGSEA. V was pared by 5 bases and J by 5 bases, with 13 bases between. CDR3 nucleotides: TGCAGCGTTCGGCCAGGGGCGAACGAGCAGTACTTC. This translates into CSVRPGANEQYF.

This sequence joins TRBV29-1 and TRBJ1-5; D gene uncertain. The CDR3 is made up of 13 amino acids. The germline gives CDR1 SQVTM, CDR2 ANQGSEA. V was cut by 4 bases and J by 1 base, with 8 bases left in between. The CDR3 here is CSVGGGSNQPQHF. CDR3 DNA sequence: TGCAGCGTTGGGGGAGGGAGCAATCAGCCCCAGCATTTT.

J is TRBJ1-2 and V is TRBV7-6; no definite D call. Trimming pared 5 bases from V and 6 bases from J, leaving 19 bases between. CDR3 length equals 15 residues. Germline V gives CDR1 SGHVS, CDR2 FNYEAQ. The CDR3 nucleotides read TGTGCCAGCAGCCGGACGGGCGGCTATGCGGATGGCTACACCTTC. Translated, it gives CASSRTGGYADGYTF.

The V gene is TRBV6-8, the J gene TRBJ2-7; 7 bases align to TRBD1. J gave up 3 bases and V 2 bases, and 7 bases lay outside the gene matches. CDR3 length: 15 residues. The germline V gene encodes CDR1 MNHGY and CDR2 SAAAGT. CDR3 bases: TGTGCCAGCAGTTACCCTCGGGACAGACACTACGAGCAGTACTTC. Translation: CASSYPRDRHYEQYF.

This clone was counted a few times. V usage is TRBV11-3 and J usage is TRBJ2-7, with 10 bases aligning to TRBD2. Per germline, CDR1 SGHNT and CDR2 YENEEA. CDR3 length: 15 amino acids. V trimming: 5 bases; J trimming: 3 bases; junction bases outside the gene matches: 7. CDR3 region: CASSPRTSGGYEQYF. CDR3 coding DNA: TGTGCCAGCAGCCCCAGGACTAGCGGAGGCTACGAGCAGTACTTC.

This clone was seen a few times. The CDR3 region has the DNA TGTGCCATCAGGGACAGGCTCCACGAGCAGTACTTC. This codes for CAIRDRLHEQYF. V and J are TRBV6-8 and TRBJ2-7, with 8 bases fitting TRBD1. Germline values: CDR1 MNHGY, CDR2 SAAAGT. With 10 bases clipped from V and 5 bases from J, the junction kept 7 bases outside the gene matches. The CDR3 sequence is 12 residues long.

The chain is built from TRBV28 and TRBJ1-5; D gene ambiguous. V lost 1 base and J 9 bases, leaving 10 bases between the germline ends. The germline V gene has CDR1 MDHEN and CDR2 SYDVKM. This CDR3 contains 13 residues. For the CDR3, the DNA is TGTGCCAGCAGTTTATCCCCTACCCGGCCCCAGCATTTT. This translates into CASSLSPTRPQHF.

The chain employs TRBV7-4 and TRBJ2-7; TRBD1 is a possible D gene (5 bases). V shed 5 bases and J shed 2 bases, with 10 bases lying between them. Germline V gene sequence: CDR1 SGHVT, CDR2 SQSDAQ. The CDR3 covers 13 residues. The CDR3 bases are TGTGCCAGCAGCCCGGACACAACCTACGAGCAGTACTTC. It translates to CASSPDTTYEQYF.

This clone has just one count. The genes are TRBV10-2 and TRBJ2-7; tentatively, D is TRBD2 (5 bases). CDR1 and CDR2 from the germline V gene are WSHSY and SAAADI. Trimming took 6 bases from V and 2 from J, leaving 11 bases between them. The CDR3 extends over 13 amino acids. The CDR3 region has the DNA TGCGCCAGCAGGGACTCAGGAACCTACGAGCAGTACTTC. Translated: CASRDSGTYEQYF.

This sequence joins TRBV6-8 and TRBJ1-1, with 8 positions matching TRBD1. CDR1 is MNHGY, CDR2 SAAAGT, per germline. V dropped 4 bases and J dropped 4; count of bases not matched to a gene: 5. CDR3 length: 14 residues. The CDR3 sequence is CASSWGQAATEAFF. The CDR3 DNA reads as TGTGCCAGCAGTTGGGGACAGGCGGCCACTGAAGCTTTCTTT.

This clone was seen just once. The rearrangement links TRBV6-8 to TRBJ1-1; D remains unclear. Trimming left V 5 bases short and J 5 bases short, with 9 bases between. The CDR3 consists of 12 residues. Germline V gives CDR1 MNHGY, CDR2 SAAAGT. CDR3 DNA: TGTGCCAGCAGTCCGACGAAGACTGAAGCTTTCTTT. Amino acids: CASSPTKTEAFF.

CDR3 region: CASSYSVGSYEQYF. CDR3 nucleotides: TGTGCCAGCAGTTACTCGGTGGGCTCCTACGAGCAGTACTTC. This chain uses TRBV6-8 with TRBJ2-7; D not resolved. CDR1 MNHGY and CDR2 SAAAGT come from the germline V gene. V dropped 0 bases and J dropped 0 bases, with 6 bases sitting between them. The CDR3 runs to 14 residues.

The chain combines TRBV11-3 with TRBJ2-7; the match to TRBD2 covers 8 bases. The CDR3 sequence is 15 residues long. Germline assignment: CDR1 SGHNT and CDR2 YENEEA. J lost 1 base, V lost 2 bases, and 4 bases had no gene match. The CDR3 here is CASSLISGGSYEQYF. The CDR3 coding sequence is TGTGCCAGCAGCTTAATAAGCGGGGGATCCTACGAGCAGTACTTC.

The CDR3 sequence: CASSFFVIRDRGNQMNTEAFF. In DNA, the CDR3 is TGTGCCAGCAGTTTTTTCGTCATACGAGACAGGGGGAACCAGATGAACACTGAAGCTTTCTTT. The chain carries TRBV28 and TRBJ1-1; TRBD1 aligns across 9 bases. Germline V gene data show CDR1 as MDHEN and CDR2 as SYDVKM. This CDR3 contains 21 residues. V was clipped by 3 bases and J by 0 bases; unmatched bases: 20.

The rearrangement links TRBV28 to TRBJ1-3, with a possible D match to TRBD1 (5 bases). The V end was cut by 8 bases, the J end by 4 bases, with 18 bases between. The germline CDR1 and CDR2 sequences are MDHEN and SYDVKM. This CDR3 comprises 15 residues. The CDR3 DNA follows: TGTGCCAGCGCAACCGGATCGGGACCCGGAAACACCATATATTTT. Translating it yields CASATGSGPGNTIYF.

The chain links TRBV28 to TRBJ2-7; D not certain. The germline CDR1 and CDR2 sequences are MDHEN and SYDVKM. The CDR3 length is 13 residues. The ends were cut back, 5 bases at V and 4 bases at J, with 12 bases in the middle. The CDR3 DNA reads TGTGCCAGCAGTCCCCGCGTAGGGTACGAGCAGTACTTC. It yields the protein CASSPRVGYEQYF.

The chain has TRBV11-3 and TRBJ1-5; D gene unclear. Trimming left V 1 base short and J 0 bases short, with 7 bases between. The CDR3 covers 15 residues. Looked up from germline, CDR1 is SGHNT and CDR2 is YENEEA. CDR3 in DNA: TGTGCCAGCAGCTTAGGCGGGGTTAGCAATCAGCCCCAGCATTTT. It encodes CASSLGGVSNQPQHF.

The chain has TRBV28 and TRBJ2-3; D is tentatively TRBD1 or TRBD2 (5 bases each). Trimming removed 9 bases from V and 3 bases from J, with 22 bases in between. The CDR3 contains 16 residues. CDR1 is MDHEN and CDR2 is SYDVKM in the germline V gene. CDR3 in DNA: TGTGCCAGTTGGACCGGGGCTCCGACCAGGACAGATACGCAGTATTTT. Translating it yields CASWTGAPTRTDTQYF.

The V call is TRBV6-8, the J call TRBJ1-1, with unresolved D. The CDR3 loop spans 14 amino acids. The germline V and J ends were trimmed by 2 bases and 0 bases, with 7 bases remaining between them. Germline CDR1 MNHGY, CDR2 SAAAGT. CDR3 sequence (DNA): TGTGCCAGCAGTTACCTTAGGATGAACACTGAAGCTTTCTTT. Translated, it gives CASSYLRMNTEAFF.

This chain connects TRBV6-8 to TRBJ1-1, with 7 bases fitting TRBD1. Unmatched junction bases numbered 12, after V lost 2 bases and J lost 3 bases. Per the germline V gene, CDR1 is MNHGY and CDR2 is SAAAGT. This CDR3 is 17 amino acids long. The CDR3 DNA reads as TGTGCCAGCAGTTACCTCCAAGGGATAGGGGGCTACACTGAAGCTTTCTTT. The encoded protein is CASSYLQGIGGYTEAFF.